These T cell receptor beta chains were read from a single sample in a study of response to subunit inactivated influenza vaccine. From the RT-PCR reads, TCRdb called clonotypes with MiXCR, one entry per CDR3 protein. The sample has around 250,000 distinct CDR3 sequences; roughly an eighth are singletons. The sample here was non-naive T cells sorted from PBMCs, taken 14 to 15 days before vaccination. The receptor set was obtained from a man aged 45-60 years who received an inactivated influenza vaccine. Both conserved end residues are trimmed from each CDR3. D genes are given only for firm matches.

V gene: TRBV9; D gene: .; J gene: TRBJ2-5; CDR3 protein: ASSRGHQETQY
V gene: TRBV29-1; D gene: .; J gene: TRBJ1-3; CDR3 protein: SFADSHSGNTIY
V gene: TRBV10-2; D gene: .; J gene: TRBJ2-7; CDR3 protein: ASSGPAGSYEQY
V gene: TRBV15; D gene: .; J gene: TRBJ2-7; CDR3 protein: ATSRDLGGGYEQY
V gene: TRBV20-1; D gene: .; J gene: TRBJ2-1; CDR3 protein: SARHDSYEQF
V gene: TRBV5-1; D gene: TRBD1; J gene: TRBJ2-7; CDR3 protein: ASSPGQGSYEQY
V gene: TRBV7-2; D gene: .; J gene: TRBJ2-1; CDR3 protein: ARSYRRARDNEQF
V gene: TRBV12-3/TRBV12-4; D gene: .; J gene: TRBJ1-6; CDR3 protein: ASSLRIRSPLH
V gene: TRBV5-1; D gene: .; J gene: TRBJ2-7; CDR3 protein: ASSPAGHNYEQY
V gene: TRBV6-2/TRBV6-3; D gene: .; J gene: TRBJ2-2; CDR3 protein: ASRDRSAGGIGELF
V gene: TRBV7-2; D gene: TRBD2; J gene: TRBJ2-3; CDR3 protein: ASSLAGAGVSDTQY
V gene: TRBV3-1; D gene: TRBD1; J gene: TRBJ2-7; CDR3 protein: ASSARDRGREQY
V gene: TRBV20-1; D gene: .; J gene: TRBJ1-4; CDR3 protein: SAGPREEKLF
V gene: TRBV28; D gene: .; J gene: TRBJ2-3; CDR3 protein: ASLDGNTDTQY
V gene: TRBV6-5; D gene: .; J gene: TRBJ1-6; CDR3 protein: ASSLQVKNNSPLH
V gene: TRBV12-3/TRBV12-4; D gene: .; J gene: TRBJ2-1; CDR3 protein: ASSLNREQF
V gene: TRBV4-1; D gene: .; J gene: TRBJ1-2; CDR3 protein: ASSQAGWGGSEGYGYT
V gene: TRBV28; D gene: .; J gene: TRBJ1-6; CDR3 protein: ASKDLEPRGASVYNSPLH
V gene: TRBV5-1; D gene: TRBD1; J gene: TRBJ1-1; CDR3 protein: ASSSGQGSTEAF
V gene: TRBV29-1; D gene: TRBD2; J gene: TRBJ2-5; CDR3 protein: SVGTSGGHQETQY
V gene: TRBV2; D gene: .; J gene: TRBJ1-2; CDR3 protein: ASSETSYGYT
V gene: TRBV12-5; D gene: TRBD2; J gene: TRBJ2-3; CDR3 protein: ASGLETLAGAVTDTQY
V gene: TRBV7-8; D gene: .; J gene: TRBJ2-1; CDR3 protein: ASSLVLRGSSYNEQF
V gene: TRBV20-1; D gene: .; J gene: TRBJ2-5; CDR3 protein: SASRESAQY
V gene: TRBV4-3; D gene: TRBD2; J gene: TRBJ2-3; CDR3 protein: ASSQDLASGGTTSTDTQY
V gene: TRBV5-1; D gene: .; J gene: TRBJ1-2; CDR3 protein: ASSLGRQGDYGYT
V gene: TRBV2; D gene: TRBD1; J gene: TRBJ2-3; CDR3 protein: ASRGQGSRTDTQY
V gene: TRBV5-5; D gene: .; J gene: TRBJ2-3; CDR3 protein: ASSLPGGADTQY
V gene: TRBV10-2; D gene: .; J gene: TRBJ2-3; CDR3 protein: ASSEHVATDTQY
V gene: TRBV4-1; D gene: .; J gene: TRBJ2-7; CDR3 protein: ASSHGRTYEQY
V gene: TRBV14; D gene: .; J gene: TRBJ2-1; CDR3 protein: ASSRLRRPSDEQF
V gene: TRBV12-3/TRBV12-4; D gene: TRBD1; J gene: TRBJ1-1; CDR3 protein: ASRPTGENTEAF
V gene: TRBV7-9; D gene: .; J gene: TRBJ2-5; CDR3 protein: ASSAAYLAQETQY
V gene: TRBV6-5; D gene: .; J gene: TRBJ1-5; CDR3 protein: ASSSEGAGNQPQH
V gene: TRBV6-2/TRBV6-3; D gene: .; J gene: TRBJ2-7; CDR3 protein: ASSPPGFSSYEQY
V gene: TRBV4-3; D gene: TRBD2; J gene: TRBJ2-3; CDR3 protein: ASSRSIGTRPDTQY
V gene: TRBV18; D gene: TRBD1; J gene: TRBJ2-1; CDR3 protein: ASSPGSRDRRYNEQF
V gene: TRBV27; D gene: .; J gene: TRBJ2-1; CDR3 protein: ASSWRLRATGNEQF
V gene: TRBV11-2; D gene: .; J gene: TRBJ2-6; CDR3 protein: ASSQGMRGLYSGANVLT
V gene: TRBV4-3; D gene: .; J gene: TRBJ2-1; CDR3 protein: ASSQDSSSYNEQF
V gene: TRBV15; D gene: TRBD1; J gene: TRBJ2-1; CDR3 protein: ATERGGTGIYNEQF
V gene: TRBV12-3/TRBV12-4; D gene: .; J gene: TRBJ2-3; CDR3 protein: ASQRASTDTQY
V gene: TRBV11-2; D gene: TRBD1; J gene: TRBJ1-2; CDR3 protein: ASGTGALGYGYT
V gene: TRBV11-2; D gene: TRBD2; J gene: TRBJ2-2; CDR3 protein: ASSRGGAGNTGELF
V gene: TRBV3-1; D gene: .; J gene: TRBJ2-1; CDR3 protein: AICHPRDTESSYNEQF
V gene: TRBV2; D gene: TRBD1; J gene: TRBJ2-6; CDR3 protein: ASKDRQNSGANVLT
V gene: TRBV11-2; D gene: .; J gene: TRBJ2-1; CDR3 protein: ASSPRPGVDEQF
V gene: TRBV27; D gene: .; J gene: TRBJ1-4; CDR3 protein: ASSSTGKGHEKLF
V gene: TRBV6-2/TRBV6-3; D gene: .; J gene: TRBJ1-2; CDR3 protein: ASSHPALRSNYGYT
V gene: TRBV20-1; D gene: .; J gene: TRBJ1-1; CDR3 protein: SASRGALNTEAF
V gene: TRBV12-3/TRBV12-4; D gene: .; J gene: TRBJ2-5; CDR3 protein: ASSSGKETQY
V gene: TRBV4-2; D gene: TRBD2; J gene: TRBJ2-1; CDR3 protein: ASSPRLSGGYNEQF
V gene: TRBV5-1; D gene: .; J gene: TRBJ1-2; CDR3 protein: ASNPMGRDYGYT
V gene: TRBV5-6; D gene: TRBD1; J gene: TRBJ2-1; CDR3 protein: ASSLRDRPYNEQF
V gene: TRBV20-1; D gene: .; J gene: TRBJ1-2; CDR3 protein: SARDLGPGANYGYT
V gene: TRBV12-3/TRBV12-4; D gene: TRBD1; J gene: TRBJ1-5; CDR3 protein: ASTLRGTGRNSNQPQH
V gene: TRBV4-1; D gene: .; J gene: TRBJ2-5; CDR3 protein: ASSHPDLLGETQY
V gene: TRBV19; D gene: .; J gene: TRBJ2-1; CDR3 protein: ASSMGGGSGWEQF